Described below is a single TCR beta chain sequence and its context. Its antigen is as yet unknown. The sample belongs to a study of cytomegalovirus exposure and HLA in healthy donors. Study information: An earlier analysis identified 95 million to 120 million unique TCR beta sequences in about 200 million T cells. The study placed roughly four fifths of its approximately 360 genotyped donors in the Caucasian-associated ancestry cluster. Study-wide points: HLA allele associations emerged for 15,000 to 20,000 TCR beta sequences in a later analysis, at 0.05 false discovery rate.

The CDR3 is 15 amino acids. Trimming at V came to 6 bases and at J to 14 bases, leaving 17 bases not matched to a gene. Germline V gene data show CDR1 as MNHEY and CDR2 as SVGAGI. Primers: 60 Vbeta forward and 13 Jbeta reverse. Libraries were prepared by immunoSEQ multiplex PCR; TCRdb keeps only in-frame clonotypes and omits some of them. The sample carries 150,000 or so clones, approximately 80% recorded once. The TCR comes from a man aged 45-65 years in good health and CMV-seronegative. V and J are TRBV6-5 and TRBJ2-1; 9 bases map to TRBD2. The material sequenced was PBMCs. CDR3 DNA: TGTGCCAGCAGAACCGGGACTAGCTCAACTACCGGGGAGTTCTTC. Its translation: CASRTGTSSTTGEFF.